This T cell receptor beta chain was identified in a study of OX40 agonist ivuxolimab in advanced cancers. Study details: A male proportion of approximately 83% was recorded, with mean age around 60 years and range roughly 23 to 79. Study findings and constraints: Among the lowest levels of clonal expansion were found in partial responders at 0.1-3.0 mg/kg.

V was clipped by 4 bases and J by 4 bases; unmatched bases: 3. The CDR3 has 14 amino acids. The germline gives CDR1 SGHKS, CDR2 YYEKEE (reference sequence). With regard to this clone: Its antigen is unidentified.

Measured with immunoSEQ multiplex PCR; TCRdb has only the in-frame clones, and not every one. Among about 100,000 clones listed, approximately 89% were seen once. This rearrangement joins TRBV5-5 to TRBJ2-5; TRBD1 matches 11 bases. Sequenced here: CD4+ or CD8+ T cells sorted from blood, sampled in a trial of the OX40 agonist ivuxolimab. The receptor was isolated from an adult with an advanced solid tumor such as melanoma, head and neck, liver or kidney cancer. DNA for the CDR3: TGTGCCAGCAGCCCCGGGACAGGGGGAGAGACCCAGTACTTC. It is translated as CASSPGTGGETQYF.